This entry lists 17 T cell receptor beta chains sequenced from one sample in a study of blood T cells in healthy people across ages. A sample-barcoded 5' primer and a J-beta primer mix were used in a second PCR of roughly 6 to 11 cycles. TCRdb reanalysed the 5' RACE reads using MiXCR and keeps one entry per CDR3 protein. This table holds roughly 700,000 distinct CDR3 sequences, around a quarter found once. The data also belong to a second study, concerning T cells of mothers and their children.

The sequenced material came from blood. Every receptor here comes from a boy aged 10-17 years in good health.

V gene TRBV29-1 combines with J gene TRBJ2-7; 7 bases match TRBD2. Germline CDR1 and CDR2: SQVTM and ANQGSEA. Unmatched junction bases numbered 8, after V lost 3 bases and J lost 6 bases. CDR3 length: 13 amino acids. The CDR3 protein is CSVDVGGSREQYF. The CDR3 DNA follows: TGCAGCGTTGACGTGGGCGGGAGTCGCGAGCAGTACTTC.

DNA of the CDR3: TGTGCCAGCAGCCAAGGAGCTGAGGGCGCGGACTATGGCTACACCTTC. It specifies CASSQGAEGADYGYTF. The chain carries TRBV4-2 and TRBJ1-2; D uncertain. Trimming removed 1 base at V and 3 bases at J, with 15 bases between. In germline, CDR1 is LGHNA, CDR2 YNFKEQ. There are 16 residues in the CDR3.

With respect to this clonotype: A much larger clone sits a single nucleotide away, making a read error possible. CDR3 residues: CVSRPGTQETQYF. DNA for the CDR3: TGCGTCAGCAGGCCGGGGACACAAGAGACCCAGTACTTC. J is TRBJ2-5 and V is TRBV5-1; the D gene is possibly TRBD1 (6 bases). The CDR3 has 13 amino acids. From germline, CDR1 is SGHRS and CDR2 YFSETQ.

This chain links TRBV28 with TRBJ2-4; D perhaps matches TRBD2 (6 bases). The germline V and J ends were trimmed by 4 bases and 7 bases, with 11 bases remaining between them. CDR3 length equals 13 residues. The germline gives CDR1 MDHEN, CDR2 SYDVKM. The CDR3 here is CASSSGTPNIQYF. Here the CDR3 DNA reads TGTGCCAGCAGTTCCGGGACTCCCAACATTCAGTACTTC.

This clonotype was seen a few times. The chain uses TRBV6-2 or TRBV6-3 and TRBJ2-7, with D maybe TRBD2 (5 bases). The germline CDR1 and CDR2 sequences are MNHEY and SVGEGT. Trimming shortened V by 2 bases and J by 0 bases, and 14 bases separated the two germline ends. The CDR3 sequence is 16 residues long. The CDR3 loop is CASSYTSGTSSYEQYF. The CDR3 coding sequence is TGTGCCAGCAGTTACACCAGCGGAACTAGCTCCTACGAGCAGTACTTC.

The J gene is TRBJ1-1, the V gene TRBV27, with a possible D match to TRBD1 (6 bases). Per germline, CDR1 MNHEY and CDR2 SMNVEV (reference sequence). The CDR3 length is 15 residues. V was trimmed by 2 bases and J by 3 bases, leaving 13 bases between them. This CDR3 is CASSLVRGADTEAFF. The DNA of the CDR3 is TGTGCCAGCAGTTTAGTCAGGGGCGCCGACACTGAAGCTTTCTTT.

This clonotype was seen a handful of times. V usage is TRBV29-1 and J usage is TRBJ2-1; D perhaps matches TRBD1 (6 bases). The last part of the DNA fits TRBJ2-7 better; the J call may be wrong. This CDR3 has 14 residues. The V gene's germline CDR1 is SQVTM and CDR2 ANQGSEA. The CDR3 DNA reads as TGCAGCGTTGTTAGGGGACAACAGACCTACGAGCAGTACTTC. This codes for CSVVRGQQTYEQYF.

V usage is TRBV5-6 and J usage is TRBJ2-5, with 9 bases identical to TRBD1. The closer fit of TRBJ2-1 to the DNA end suggests the J call may be wrong. Germline values: CDR1 SGHDT, CDR2 YYEEEE. The CDR3 loop spans 19 amino acids. CDR3 protein: CASSFDLSTGGPPYNEQFF. The CDR3 DNA is TGTGCCAGCAGCTTTGATTTGAGTACAGGGGGCCCACCCTACAATGAGCAGTTCTTC.

The CDR3: CATSRKDSLNTEAFF. The CDR3 bases are TGTGCCACCAGCAGAAAGGACAGCTTGAACACTGAAGCTTTCTTT. This chain links TRBV15 with TRBJ1-1; D is possibly TRBD1 (6 bases). The CDR3 is 15 residues long. The V and J ends lost 2 bases and 0 bases respectively, with 10 bases between them. Germline CDR1 LNHNV, CDR2 YYDKDF (reference sequence).

This rearrangement joins TRBV7-9 to TRBJ2-1; possible D gene TRBD2, 8 bases. This CDR3 has 17 residues. Germline assignment: CDR1 SEHNR and CDR2 FQNEAQ (reference sequence). Trimming removed 5 bases from V and 4 bases from J, with 21 bases in between. The CDR3 protein is CASSPPQGERGYNEQFF. CDR3 nucleotide sequence: TGTGCCAGCAGCCCTCCCCAGGGGGAGCGGGGGTACAATGAGCAGTTCTTC.

This clonotype was seen only a few times. Possible read error: a much larger clone is one base away. The chain recombines TRBV24-1 with TRBJ2-1, with a weak D call TRBD2 (6 bases). CDR1 and CDR2 (germline): KGHDR, SFDVKD. This CDR3 comprises 15 residues. In nucleotides, the CDR3 is TGTGCCACCAGTGATTTAGCGGGTTTCTACAGTGAGCAGTTCTTC. It encodes CATSDLAGFYSEQFF.

This clonotype has more than one count but fewer than ten. The gene calls are TRBV13 and TRBJ1-1; no definite D call. Trimming removed 6 bases from V and 0 bases from J, with 8 bases in between. This CDR3 spans 13 amino acids. The germline V gene has CDR1 PRHDT and CDR2 FYEKMQ (reference sequence). CDR3: CASRFTVNTEAFF. CDR3 sequence (DNA): TGTGCCAGCAGGTTTACAGTGAACACTGAAGCTTTCTTT. Full variable domain (remainder filled in from reference TRBV13 and TRBJ1-1): AAGVIQSPRHLIKEKRETATLKCYPIPRHDTVYWYQQGPGQDPQFLISFYEKMQSDKGSIPDRFSAQQFSDYHSELNMSSLELGDSALYFCASRFTVNTEAFFGQGTRLTVV.

As to this clonotype: This may be a read error, as it is one base from a much larger clone. The chain links TRBV7-8 to TRBJ2-7, with D tentatively TRBD1 (5 bases). With 1 base removed from V and 1 base from J, the gap between germline ends came to 8 bases. Per germline, CDR1 SGHVS and CDR2 FQNEAQ. The CDR3 has 14 residues. Here the CDR3 reads CASSLVQGSYEQYF. CDR3 sequence (DNA): TGTGCCAGCAGCTTAGTTCAGGGATCCTACGAGCAGTACTTC.

The chain uses TRBV29-1 and TRBJ2-5; TRBD1 agrees at 10 bases. The CDR3 loop spans 13 amino acids. Germline V lookup: CDR1 SQVTM, CDR2 ANQGSEA. V lost 6 bases and J lost 3; bases outside the gene matches: 4. The CDR3 reads CSVYGQGEETQYF. CDR3 DNA sequence: TGCAGCGTATACGGACAGGGGGAAGAGACCCAGTACTTC. Filled out from reference TRBV29-1 and TRBJ2-5, the complete variable domain reads SAVISQKPSRDICQRGTSLTIQCQVDSQVTMMFWYRQQPGQSLTLIATANQGSEATYESGFVIDKFPISRPNLTFSTLTVSNMSPEDSSIYLCSVYGQGEETQYFGPGTRLLVL.

This rearrangement joins TRBV29-1 to TRBJ1-1; D is ambiguous. Germline assignment: CDR1 SQVTM and CDR2 ANQGSEA. CDR3 size: 11 residues. V dropped 6 bases and J dropped 5 bases, with 10 bases sitting between them. CDR3 protein: CSVEAGTEAFF. The CDR3 DNA reads as TGCAGCGTGGAGGCAGGTACTGAAGCTTTCTTT.

The chain links TRBV4-2 to TRBJ2-5; D perhaps matches TRBD2 (6 bases). This CDR3 comprises 16 residues. Trimming removed 0 bases from V and 5 bases from J, with 16 bases in between. In germline, CDR1 is LGHNA, CDR2 YNFKEQ. The CDR3 DNA is TGTGCCAGCAGCCAAGATCCTCGACTAGATGGCGAGACCCAGTACTTC. Its protein product is CASSQDPRLDGETQYF.

The V and J genes are TRBV29-1 and TRBJ2-5; no clear D. The CDR3 covers 13 residues. The germline CDR1 and CDR2 sequences are SQVTM and ANQGSEA. V lost 7 bases to trimming and J lost 5 bases, with 17 bases between them. The CDR3 DNA reads TGCAGCGCCGAATTGGATTCGGTGGAGACCCAGTACTTC. It is translated as CSAELDSVETQYF.